The T cell receptor (beta chain) described here comes from a study of OX40 agonist ivuxolimab in advanced cancers. For the study at large: Participants, approximately 80% male, averaged roughly 60 years of age, ranging from about 23 to 85.

Overall study findings and caveats: Also present in some nonresponders was a low level of normalized T-cell clonal expansion.

The data were produced by immunoSEQ multiplex PCR, yet TCRdb's version contains in-frame clones alone and is incomplete. The data show roughly 34,000 clones, around 84% seen once. A remark on this clone: Its antigen is not known.

The cohort excluded patients with autoimmune disease history or systemic immunosuppression. Peripheral blood came from all dose cohorts at three timepoints. V lost 4 bases to trimming and J lost 4 bases; unmatched junction nucleotides: 6. Germline V gives CDR1 LNHDA, CDR2 SQIVND (reference sequence). CDR3 length equals 14 residues. Sequences were derived from CD4+ or CD8+ T cells sorted from blood, sampled in a trial of the OX40 agonist ivuxolimab. The source of this sequence is an adult with an advanced solid tumor such as melanoma, head and neck, liver or kidney cancer. The rearrangement links TRBV19 to TRBJ1-2; 7 positions match TRBD1. The CDR3 nucleotides read TGTGCCAGTAGTAGGGACAGAGTGGTCTATGGCTACACCTTC. Protein sequence: CASSRDRVVYGYTF.